The 23 T cell receptor beta chains below all came from one sample that was sequenced in a study of beta chain features in type 1 diabetes. The antigens of these receptors remain unknown. The sequenced template was cDNA made from the entire isolated RNA. Produced via immunoSEQ multiplex PCR; TCRdb's table is partial and in-frame only. The sample lists approximately 170,000 clones; approximately 62% were seen once. Study observations and caveats: Shortening that was moderate but significant affected the TCRB CDR3s of Type 1 diabetes patients in all four CD4+ subsets.

Sequences were obtained from naive CD4+ T cells from blood. These receptors originate from a man in his thirties or forties with type 1 diabetes.

This clone was seen more than once but under ten times. V and J are TRBV5-1 and TRBJ2-7; TRBD1 matches at 7 bases. Germline V gene sequence: CDR1 SGHRS, CDR2 YFSETQ. V trimming: 3 bases; J trimming: 0 bases; junction bases outside the gene matches: 6. This CDR3 contains 15 residues. The CDR3 DNA reads as TGCGCCAGCAGCTCGGGACAGCCCAACTCCTACGAGCAGTACTTC. Translated: CASSSGQPNSYEQYF.

The chain joins TRBV7-2 to TRBJ2-1, with D hard to call. The germline CDR1 and CDR2 sequences are SGHTA and FQGNSA. The CDR3 sequence is 14 residues long. The V end was cut by 3 bases, the J end by 10 bases, with 16 bases between. Written as DNA, the CDR3 is TGTGCCAGCAGCTTGTTCCAATCAACGAGGGAGCAGTTCTTC. Its protein product is CASSLFQSTREQFF.

This clone was recorded only once. V and J are TRBV18 and TRBJ2-3; 9 nucleotides agree with TRBD1. The CDR3 extends over 15 amino acids. In germline, CDR1 is KGHSH, CDR2 LQKENI. V shed 2 bases and J 5 bases; nucleotides not matched to a gene: 5. The CDR3 spells CASSPGQGIGDTQYF. In nucleotides, the CDR3 is TGTGCCAGCTCACCAGGACAGGGGATAGGAGATACGCAGTATTTT.

This chain joins TRBV11-3 and TRBJ2-1; TRBD2 aligns across 8 bases. The CDR3 runs 14 residues. In germline, CDR1 is SGHNT, CDR2 YENEEA. V was pared by 4 bases and J by 5 bases, with 4 bases of the junction left unmatched. The CDR3 sequence is CASSWGLVDNEQFF. CDR3 in DNA: TGTGCCAGCAGCTGGGGACTAGTAGACAATGAGCAGTTCTTC.

The gene calls are TRBV20-1 and TRBJ1-1, with unresolved D. The V gene lost 0 bases and the J gene lost 9 bases, with 8 bases spanning the gap. This CDR3 region has 11 residues. Germline CDR1 DFQATT, CDR2 SNEGSKA (reference sequence). This CDR3 is CSARDASQAFF. CDR3 nucleotides: TGCAGTGCTAGAGACGCCTCGCAAGCTTTCTTT.

J is TRBJ2-7 and V is TRBV30; 8 nucleotides align to TRBD1. Trimming at V came to 0 bases and at J to 3 bases, leaving 7 bases not matched to a gene. The CDR3 is made up of 15 amino acids. From germline, CDR1 is GTSNPN and CDR2 SVGIG (reference sequence). The CDR3 spells CAWSVLQGVIYEQYF. For the CDR3, the DNA is TGTGCCTGGAGTGTTCTACAGGGGGTTATCTACGAGCAGTACTTC.

This clone was found a few times. The chain is built from TRBV30 and TRBJ2-3, with D perhaps TRBD2 (6 bases). V gave up 0 bases and J gave up 2 bases, with 12 bases separating them. CDR3 size: 15 residues. Germline loops: CDR1 GTSNPN, CDR2 SVGIG (reference sequence). CDR3 amino acids: CAWSVLGGDTDTQYF. The CDR3 DNA sequence: TGTGCCTGGAGTGTATTGGGAGGAGACACAGATACGCAGTATTTT.

This sequence joins TRBV29-1 and TRBJ1-1, with D perhaps matching TRBD1 (6 bases). The CDR3 totals 14 residues. The V end was cut by 4 bases, the J end by 2 bases, with 14 bases between. Germline CDR1 SQVTM, CDR2 ANQGSEA. The CDR3 spells CSVATGQINTEAFF. The CDR3 coding sequence is TGCAGCGTTGCCACCGGACAGATTAACACTGAAGCTTTCTTT. Full variable domain (outside the CDR3, taken from reference TRBV29-1 and TRBJ1-1): SAVISQKPSRDICQRGTSLTIQCQVDSQVTMMFWYRQQPGQSLTLIATANQGSEATYESGFVIDKFPISRPNLTFSTLTVSNMSPEDSSIYLCSVATGQINTEAFFGQGTRLTVV.

The CDR3 is CASSQTEGQETQYF. The CDR3 nucleotides are TGCGCCAGCAGCCAGACAGAGGGCCAAGAGACCCAGTACTTC. J is TRBJ2-5 and V is TRBV5-1, with D tentatively TRBD1 or TRBD2 (5 bases each). Trimming stripped 4 bases from V and 1 base from J, with 11 bases between. This CDR3 spans 14 amino acids. Germline-derived CDR1 and CDR2 are SGHRS and YFSETQ.

The rearrangement joins TRBV6-5 to TRBJ2-2, with a weak D call TRBD1 (6 bases). Looked up from germline, CDR1 is MNHEY and CDR2 is SVGAGI. V dropped 6 bases and J dropped 11 bases, with 13 bases sitting between them. This CDR3 is 12 amino acids long. As DNA, the CDR3 is TGTGCCAGCAGACCAGGGGTCGGAGAGCTGTTTTTT. Amino acid sequence: CASRPGVGELFF.

The CDR3 region is CAIRTGDYEQYF. As DNA, the CDR3 is TGTGCCATCAGGACAGGGGACTACGAGCAGTACTTC. The rearrangement joins TRBV10-3 to TRBJ2-7, with TRBD1 matching 8 bases. Trimming cost V 6 bases and J 3 bases; bases outside gene matches: 1. The V gene's germline CDR1 is ENHRY and CDR2 SYGVKD. The CDR3 contains 12 residues.

The chain uses TRBV7-2 and TRBJ2-3; D gene ambiguous. The germline CDR1 and CDR2 sequences are SGHTA and FQGNSA. This CDR3 has 14 amino acids. V gave up 2 bases and J gave up 5 bases, with 11 bases separating them. As DNA, the CDR3 is TGTGCCAGCAGCTTAAGGGCGGCCGAAGATACGCAGTATTTT. Its translation is CASSLRAAEDTQYF. The full variable domain, completed using reference TRBV7-2 and TRBJ2-3, is GAGVSQSPSNKVTEKGKDVELRCDPISGHTALYWYRQSLGQGLEFLIYFQGNSAPDKSGLPSDRFSAERTGGSVSTLTIQRTQQEDSAVYLCASSLRAAEDTQYFGPGTRLTVL.

This chain connects TRBV2 to TRBJ2-3; D possibly corresponds to TRBD1 (5 bases). The CDR3 runs 15 residues. The ends were cut back, 4 bases at V and 3 bases at J, with 14 bases in the middle. Germline CDR1 and CDR2: SNHLY and FYNNEI. DNA of the CDR3: TGTGCCAGCAGTGGCCAGGGTATGAGGACAGATACGCAGTATTTT. This codes for CASSGQGMRTDTQYF.

The rearrangement uses TRBV7-2 and TRBJ2-7, with D possibly called TRBD1 or TRBD2 (5 bases each). This CDR3 has 15 residues. Trimming shortened V by 6 bases and J by 5 bases, and 20 bases separated the two germline ends. Germline lookup yields CDR1 SGHTA and CDR2 FQGNSA. The DNA for the CDR3 is TGTGCCAGCAGTCCCAACTCGGGGCTATTCCACGAGCAGTACTTC. Its translation: CASSPNSGLFHEQYF.

The J gene is TRBJ2-3, the V gene TRBV6-5, with TRBD2 matching over 8 bases. CDR3 size: 15 residues. V shed 5 bases, J shed 3 bases, and the junction held 7 bases outside the gene matches. Per the germline V gene, CDR1 is MNHEY and CDR2 is SVGAGI. The chain's CDR3 is CASSSTGTSTDTQYF. The CDR3 bases are TGTGCCAGCAGTAGCACCGGGACTAGTACAGATACGCAGTATTTT.

This clone showed up just a few times. The same CDR3 can be traced to other DNA sequences in this sample. The rearrangement uses TRBV7-2 and TRBJ2-4, with no clear D. V lost 6 bases, J lost 0 bases, and 3 bases lay in between. CDR3 size: 12 residues. The germline V gene has CDR1 SGHTA and CDR2 FQGNSA. CDR3 in amino acids: CASSPAKNIQYF. The CDR3 DNA reads as TGTGCCAGCAGTCCAGCCAAAAACATTCAGTACTTC.

CDR3 in DNA: TGCGCCAGCACGCGGCAAGGGGCGGACTATGGCTACACCTTC. Protein sequence: CASTRQGADYGYTF. This chain joins TRBV5-1 and TRBJ1-2; TRBD1 might be the D (5 bases). V was trimmed by 6 bases and J by 3 bases, leaving 15 bases between them. The germline CDR1 and CDR2 sequences are SGHRS and YFSETQ. CDR3 length: 14 residues.

The chain couples TRBV2 to TRBJ1-2; no definite D call. Germline values: CDR1 SNHLY, CDR2 FYNNEI. CDR3 length equals 13 residues. Trimming cost V 1 base and J 5 bases, with 8 bases left between them. CDR3 coding DNA: TGTGCCAGCAGTGAAGGACGGGAATATGGCTACACCTTC. Its protein is CASSEGREYGYTF.

The chain recombines TRBV18 with TRBJ1-5; D is possibly TRBD1 (6 bases). There are 16 residues in the CDR3. Germline values: CDR1 KGHSH, CDR2 LQKENI. V lost 3 bases, J lost 2 bases, and 14 bases lay in between. The CDR3 DNA is TGTGCCAGCTCACCTTCTAGCGGGGGCCGCAATCAGCCCCAGCATTTT. Protein product: CASSPSSGGRNQPQHF.

Turning to this clone: Other DNA sequences in the same sample also yield this CDR3. This chain uses TRBV29-1 with TRBJ2-7; D gene ambiguous. Germline V gene lookup returns CDR1 SQVTM and CDR2 ANQGSEA. The CDR3 sequence is 11 residues long. V lost 4 bases and J lost 2, with 6 bases in between. The CDR3 is CSVGSAYEQYF. The CDR3 DNA reads TGCAGCGTTGGGTCAGCCTACGAGCAGTACTTC.

The chain couples TRBV7-2 to TRBJ2-5; TRBD2 matches 8 bases. The germline gives CDR1 SGHTA, CDR2 FQGNSA. The J segment lost 3 bases and the V segment lost 5 bases, leaving 2 bases of the junction unmatched. This CDR3 has 13 residues. This CDR3 is CASSAGREETQYF. The CDR3 DNA reads as TGTGCCAGCAGCGCCGGGAGGGAAGAGACCCAGTACTTC.

A note on this clone: Distinct nucleotide sequences in the sample also encode this CDR3. DNA of the CDR3: TGCAGCGTCGACAGGGGGAACACTGAAGCTTTCTTT. It codes for CSVDRGNTEAFF. V usage is TRBV29-1 and J usage is TRBJ1-1; 8 nucleotides line up with TRBD1. Unmatched junction bases numbered 1, after V lost 6 bases and J lost 1 base. The CDR3 covers 12 residues. Germline V gene lookup returns CDR1 SQVTM and CDR2 ANQGSEA.

The chain has TRBV7-2 and TRBJ2-1; 11 positions agree with TRBD2. The ends lost 5 bases at V and 7 bases at J; junction bases unmatched: 10. The CDR3 covers 16 residues. The germline V gene has CDR1 SGHTA and CDR2 FQGNSA. The CDR3 protein is CASSPLAGGLRNEQFF. The CDR3 coding sequence is TGTGCCAGCAGCCCCTTAGCGGGGGGGCTTAGGAATGAGCAGTTCTTC.